One and the same sample provided the 4 T cell receptor beta chains below, sequenced in a study of identical twins. TCRdb passed the 5' RACE reads through MiXCR, listing each CDR3 protein once. The repertoire holds roughly 720,000 distinct CDR3 sequences, roughly 20% seen once, with under 15% in the top ten. The same sample was also studied in work on T cells expressing NK-cell markers.

The material sequenced was PBMCs. The receptors were gathered from a woman aged 18-29 years in good health.

This chain links TRBV2 with TRBJ2-3; weak D call: TRBD2 (7 bases). The V gene lost 3 bases and the J gene lost 7 bases, with 14 bases spanning the gap. Germline V lookup: CDR1 SNHLY, CDR2 FYNNEI. This CDR3 has 14 amino acids. The DNA for the CDR3 is TGTGCCAGCAGTGAGAGAGGGGGGGGAAATACGCAGTATTTT. Translation gives CASSERGGGNTQYF.

The J gene is TRBJ2-7, the V gene TRBV5-6; D is uncertain. Germline V lookup: CDR1 SGHDT, CDR2 YYEEEE. Trimming shortened V by 3 bases and J by 4 bases, and 11 bases separated the two germline ends. This CDR3 contains 13 residues. CDR3 DNA: TGTGCCAGCAGCTCGGTAGTGACTTACGAGCAGTACTTC. Translation gives CASSSVVTYEQYF.

This clonotype was seen repeatedly, ten times or more. The chain carries TRBV7-7 and TRBJ2-1; 9 positions agree with TRBD2. V lost 3 bases to trimming and J lost 6 bases; unmatched junction nucleotides: 3. Germline V gives CDR1 SSHAT, CDR2 FNYEAQ (reference sequence). The CDR3 contains 14 residues. Written as DNA, the CDR3 is TGTGCCAGCAGCTTTTTGGGACTAGCCAATGAGCAGTTCTTC. Protein: CASSFLGLANEQFF.

V gene TRBV10-3 combines with J gene TRBJ2-3, with unresolved D. CDR3 length equals 12 residues. Trimming stripped 8 bases from V and 3 bases from J, with 9 bases between. CDR1 is ENHRY and CDR2 is SYGVKD in the germline V gene. CDR3 loop: CAIEAGTDTQYF. The CDR3 coding sequence is TGTGCCATCGAGGCCGGAACAGATACGCAGTATTTT.